This T cell receptor (beta chain) is drawn from a study of T cells in Graves' hyperthyroidism and ophthalmopathy. Researchers took RNA transcripts and amplified the TCR beta CDR3 regions from them. In the first-round RT-PCR of the TCR CDR3, the HTBI primer set was used. MiXCR, run by TCRdb on the multiplex PCR reads, gives a single entry per CDR3 protein. The table includes around 210,000 distinct CDR3 sequences, about a sixth detected once. Looked up from germline, CDR1 is KGHDR and CDR2 is SFDVKD. V was cut by 6 bases and J by 5 bases, with 18 bases left in between. The CDR3 contains 15 residues. This clonotype has ten or more counts.

The sequenced sample consisted of blood. The clonotype comes from a woman between 50 and 59 years old with Graves' hyperthyroidism. The rearrangement links TRBV24-1 to TRBJ2-5; possibly TRBD1 for D (6 bases). DNA of the CDR3: TGTGCCACCAGTTCGAGAGGGACGCAGGGGGAGACCCAGTACTTC. This translates into CATSSRGTQGETQYF.